This TCR beta chain was retrieved from a study of blood T cell repertoires in COVID-19 (dated by TCRdb to 2019 to 2021). For the wider study: The collaborator samples originated in the United States, Italy and Spain and spanned the acute and convalescent phases of COVID-19. The prospective study material was composed of cDNA or gDNA derived from T cells, B-cell-depleted T cells, or PBMCs. The dataset comprised deeply sampled blood TCRbeta repertoires from subjects exposed to, actively infected with, or recovered from COVID-19. The repertoires were released in a freely available public database meant as a resource for research on the immune response to SARS-CoV-2. The samples were drawn from two sources: the first 160 participants of the ongoing ImmuneRACE study, and 950 to 1,500 subjects contributed by 6 global collaborators. Nearly every sample came with metadata listing a de-identified subject ID, COVID-19 status, age in years and sex. Where available, HLA class I and class II types were taken from metadata supplied by the sample provider and were not determined by assay-based typing. What the research found in general, with its limitations: The amount of clinical and demographic metadata varied by source and participant and was provided uncurated.

Participants in the prospective study were aged roughly 18 to 90 years, lived in more than 20 United States geographic areas, and enrolled through a virtual design. Cohort assignment in the prospective study relied on participant-reported clinical history from a screening survey and a study questionnaire. Exposed participants had been in contact, within 2 weeks of entering the study, with a person who had a PCR-confirmed or clinician-diagnosed case of COVID-19. In the prospective study, whole blood, serum and a nasopharyngeal or oropharyngeal swab were collected from each participant by mobile phlebotomists. Additional blood draws and questionnaires over an approximately 2-month period could optionally be provided by prospective study participants. Before DNA extraction, prospective study blood samples were shipped either frozen or at room temperature. The germline V gene specifies SGHDT as CDR1 and YYEEEE as CDR2. The junction shows trimming of 0 bases on V and 0 bases on J, plus 13 bases between the germline ends. The CDR3 runs 16 residues from the cysteine to the phenylalanine. The CDR3 DNA has 48 bases and is translated from base 1.

TCRbeta CDR3 regions were amplified from genomic DNA using the immunoSEQ Assay, a bias-controlled multiplex PCR. The published analysis was carried out like this. Nucleated cell counts per sample were estimated from amplification of reference gene primers within the assay. To quantify the absolute abundance of each unique TCRbeta CDR3 rearrangement, sequence reads were collapsed and filtered. For each sample, productive Simpson clonality was calculated as the square root of Simpson's diversity index across productive rearrangements. TCRdb mirrors the immuneACCESS table, restricted to in-frame sequences. Some clones are absent from its copies; in checked studies, under half trace to an unresolved V gene, and the reason for the others is unknown. V and J calls plus clone size are reproduced from that table; the DNA served to infer D and trimming. The sample table contains approximately 300,000 clones; only one count was recorded for roughly 85% of them. Over 1.5% of the sample lies in the top ten.

This clone was observed a single time. Its target antigen remains unknown. The input lacks base qualities; no much larger clone sits a single base away. This receptor chain uses TRBV5-6 and TRBJ2-7; no confident D gene assignment can be made. The origin of this receptor is a woman aged 25-40 years who had been exposed to COVID-19. The specimen sequenced was PBMCs or T cells enriched from blood (not recorded which). The CDR3 reads as follows: CASSLENIKSSYEQYF. The nucleotide sequence reads as follows: TGTGCCAGCAGCTTGGAGAATATCAAGAGCTCCTACGAGCAGTACTTC. Extended through the reference TRBV5-6 and TRBJ2-7 proteins, this CDR3 yields the full variable domain: DAGVTQSPTHLIKTRGQQVTLRCSPKSGHDTVSWYQQALGQGPQFIFQYYEEEERQRGNFPDRFSGHQFPNYSSELNVNALLLGDSALYLCASSLENIKSSYEQYFGPGTRLTVT.